The 31 T cell receptor beta chains given below trace back to one sample, sequenced in a study of T cell responses to AZD1222 COVID-19 vaccine. Data came from immunoSEQ multiplex PCR; TCRdb stores just in-frame clones and leaves some out. This table has some 130,000 clones, around nine tenths appearing once. The source was peripheral blood, collected on day 0 of AZD1222 vaccination. The receptors come from an adult in good health.

The chain combines TRBV12-3 or TRBV12-4 with TRBJ1-1; possible D gene TRBD1, 6 bases. Trimming took off 5 bases at V and 11 bases at J, with 15 bases between the two ends. The CDR3 totals 12 residues. The CDR3 reads CASSPTGARAFF. The CDR3 DNA is TGTGCCAGCAGTCCGACGGGGGCGAGGGCTTTCTTT.

The chain couples TRBV28 to TRBJ2-3; D may be TRBD2 (5 bases). V shed 7 bases and J shed 0 bases, with 17 bases lying between them. This CDR3 region has 16 residues. Germline CDR1 is MDHEN and CDR2 is SYDVKM. CDR3 in amino acids: CASTHRLAFSTDTQYF. CDR3 coding DNA: TGTGCCAGCACCCACCGGCTAGCATTTAGCACAGATACGCAGTATTTT.

CDR3 sequence: CASSSGSHGYTF. The CDR3 coding sequence is TGTGCCAGCAGTTCAGGGAGCCATGGCTACACCTTC. This rearrangement joins TRBV11-2 to TRBJ1-2; D perhaps matches TRBD1 (5 bases). CDR3 length equals 12 residues. From germline, CDR1 is SGHAT and CDR2 FQNNGV. V was trimmed by 6 bases and J by 6 bases, leaving 11 bases between them. Combining the CDR3 with reference TRBV11-2 and TRBJ1-2 gives the whole variable domain EAGVAQSPRYKIIEKRQSVAFWCNPISGHATLYWYQQILGQGPKLLIQFQNNGVVDDSQLPKDRFSAERLKGVDSTLKIQPAKLEDSAVYLCASSSGSHGYTFGSGTRLTVV.

This clone appeared a few times. Here the CDR3 reads CASSLPQGISTEAFF. The CDR3 nucleotides read TGTGCCAGCAGCTTGCCCCAGGGGATTAGCACTGAAGCTTTCTTT. The chain combines TRBV5-4 with TRBJ1-1, with D maybe TRBD1 (6 bases). Trimming left V 1 base short and J 4 bases short, with 14 bases between. The germline gives CDR1 SGHNT, CDR2 YYREEE (reference sequence). The CDR3 covers 15 residues.

The chain couples TRBV28 to TRBJ1-4; D unclear. With 9 bases removed from V and 0 bases from J, the gap between germline ends came to 11 bases. Germline V lookup: CDR1 MDHEN, CDR2 SYDVKM. CDR3 length: 14 amino acids. CDR3 residues: CASSRRATNEKLFF. The CDR3 bases are TGTGCCAGTTCCCGGCGCGCAACTAATGAAAAACTGTTTTTT.

This clone was observed once. The chain uses TRBV27 and TRBJ2-2; D may be TRBD1 (6 bases). V was cut by 3 bases and J by 3 bases, with 11 bases left in between. CDR3 length: 15 residues. Germline V gives CDR1 MNHEY, CDR2 SMNVEV (reference sequence). CDR3 protein: CASSFSGAYTGELFF. CDR3 nucleotides: TGTGCCAGCAGTTTTTCAGGGGCGTACACCGGGGAGCTGTTTTTT.

The genes are TRBV4-1 and TRBJ1-1; perhaps TRBD1 as D (5 bases). CDR1 and CDR2 (germline): MGHRA, YSYEKL. The CDR3 consists of 15 residues. V was clipped by 4 bases and J by 5 bases, with 17 bases between them. CDR3 DNA: TGCGCCAGCAGCCCGTCCGGACACCCGAAGACTGAAGCTTTCTTT. As protein: CASSPSGHPKTEAFF.

V usage is TRBV28 and J usage is TRBJ1-2; D perhaps matches TRBD1 (5 bases). This CDR3 comprises 10 residues. The ends were cut back, 4 bases at V and 11 bases at J, with 8 bases in the middle. In germline, CDR1 is MDHEN, CDR2 SYDVKM. In DNA form, the CDR3 reads TGTGCCAGCAGTTCCAGGGCGTACACCTTC. Residues: CASSSRAYTF.

The chain has TRBV25-1 and TRBJ2-5, with 8 bases aligning to TRBD1. Germline V CDR1 and CDR2: MGHDK, SYGVNS. V shed 6 bases, J shed 1 base, and the junction held 7 bases outside the gene matches. The CDR3 runs 15 residues. The CDR3 is CASRPPGTGQETQYF. The DNA for the CDR3 is TGTGCCAGCAGGCCTCCTGGGACAGGCCAAGAGACCCAGTACTTC.

V is TRBV19 and J is TRBJ1-2, with 8 bases aligning to TRBD1. The CDR3 totals 14 residues. Trimming cost V 5 bases and J 1 base; bases outside gene matches: 3. Germline-derived CDR1 and CDR2 are LNHDA and SQIVND (reference sequence). The CDR3 protein is CASSDTGGNYGYTF. The CDR3 DNA reads TGTGCCAGTAGTGATACAGGGGGTAACTATGGCTACACCTTC.

The CDR3 DNA is TGCAGCGGTCGGGAAACTGAAGCTTTCTTT. Protein: CSGRETEAFF. The J gene is TRBJ1-1, the V gene TRBV29-1; no clear D. V was trimmed by 7 bases and J by 5 bases, leaving 8 bases between them. Germline CDR1 is SQVTM and CDR2 is ANQGSEA. This CDR3 has 10 residues.

To note about this clone: A junction boundary mismatches the germline segment, possibly from a read error. The CDR3 loop is CASSLRDRGRGNF. The CDR3 DNA reads TGTGCCAGCAGTCTCCGGGACAGGGGGCGCGGGAACTTC. The V and J genes are TRBV28 and TRBJ1-2, with 12 bases identical to TRBD1. Germline lookup yields CDR1 MDHEN and CDR2 SYDVKM. The CDR3 consists of 13 residues.

In nucleotides, the CDR3 is TGTGCCAGCAGCCAAGAGAGGGGCCTTAATGAAAAACTGTTTTTT. This sequence encodes CASSQERGLNEKLFF. This chain joins TRBV3-1 (or the pseudogene TRBV3-2) and TRBJ1-4; D might be TRBD1 (5 bases). This CDR3 comprises 15 residues. CDR1 and CDR2 from the germline V gene are LGHDT and YNNKEL (reference sequence). V was trimmed by 0 bases and J by 4 bases, leaving 9 bases between them.

The V and J genes are TRBV5-1 and TRBJ1-4; TRBD1 is a possible D gene (5 bases). Trimming cost V 3 bases and J 0 bases, with 12 bases left between them. Germline V lookup: CDR1 SGHRS, CDR2 YFSETQ. The CDR3 runs to 16 residues. The CDR3 DNA sequence: TGCGCCAGCAGCTCTCTTTCAGGGACAACTAATGAAAAACTGTTTTTT. Encoded protein: CASSSLSGTTNEKLFF.

The chain has TRBV6-1 and TRBJ1-1; D remains ambiguous. The CDR3 covers 13 residues. V was cut by 1 base and J by 1 base, with 4 bases left in between. Germline assignment: CDR1 MNHNS and CDR2 SASEGT. CDR3 region: CASSEGGNTEAFF. The CDR3 DNA sequence: TGTGCCAGCAGTGAAGGGGGGAACACTGAAGCTTTCTTT.

The chain couples TRBV6-5 to TRBJ2-1; D is uncertain. The germline V gene encodes CDR1 MNHEY and CDR2 SVGAGI. The CDR3 has 13 residues. V lost 7 bases to trimming and J lost 3 bases, with 10 bases between them. The CDR3 protein is CASNGPLYNEQFF. The CDR3, as DNA: TGTGCCAGCAACGGTCCCCTCTACAATGAGCAGTTCTTC.

This chain joins TRBV5-4 and TRBJ1-1, with a possible D match to TRBD1 (6 bases). This CDR3 contains 15 residues. Germline CDR1 is SGHNT and CDR2 is YYREEE (reference sequence). V lost 3 bases, J lost 4 bases, and 16 bases lay in between. The CDR3 coding sequence is TGTGCCAGCAGCTCAACGGACCCCAGGGGCACTGAAGCTTTCTTT. Translated: CASSSTDPRGTEAFF.

The chain combines TRBV9 with TRBJ2-2; D is perhaps TRBD1 or TRBD2 (5 bases each). The CDR3 extends over 11 amino acids. Between the trimmed V and J ends, which lost 7 bases and 8 bases, there was a span of 9 bases. Per germline, CDR1 SGDLS and CDR2 YYNGEE. In nucleotides, the CDR3 is TGTGCCAGCGGTGGGGGTGGGGAGCTGTTTTTT. It is translated as CASGGGGELFF.

V is TRBV7-2 and J is TRBJ2-7; D not certain. The CDR3 totals 15 residues. V gave up 5 bases and J gave up 3 bases, with 17 bases separating them. Germline V gene sequence: CDR1 SGHTA, CDR2 FQGNSA. CDR3 coding DNA: TGTGCCAGCAGCCTTTGGGGTAGACCATACTACGAGCAGTACTTC. Encoded protein: CASSLWGRPYYEQYF.

The chain has TRBV7-2 and TRBJ2-1; 12 bases fit TRBD2. The CDR3 covers 13 residues. The germline gives CDR1 SGHTA, CDR2 FQGNSA. V shed 5 bases and J 12 bases; nucleotides not matched to a gene: 5. CDR3 DNA: TGTGCCAGCAGCACGACTAGCGGGAGCGGGCAGTTCTTC. It specifies CASSTTSGSGQFF.

The chain couples TRBV18 to TRBJ1-3, with 7 nucleotides matching TRBD1. Germline CDR1 reads KGHSH; CDR2 reads LQKENI. The CDR3 has 15 amino acids. V lost 6 bases to trimming and J lost 0 bases; unmatched junction nucleotides: 5. As DNA, the CDR3 is TGTGCCAGCTCTCCGGACAGGACCTCTGGAAACACCATATATTTT. Protein product: CASSPDRTSGNTIYF.

This sequence joins TRBV7-9 and TRBJ2-7; D gene uncertain. V was shortened by 1 base and J by 0 bases, with 13 bases between the two germline ends. The CDR3 runs 16 residues. The V gene's germline CDR1 is SEHNR and CDR2 FQNEAQ (reference sequence). CDR3 bases: TGTGCCAGCAGCTTAGACGCCAAGGGCTACTCCTACGAGCAGTACTTC. It specifies CASSLDAKGYSYEQYF.

The CDR3 is CASSLLTGGQQYF. CDR3 DNA: TGTGCCAGCAGCTTGCTGACAGGGGGCCAGCAGTACTTC. This chain uses TRBV5-6 with TRBJ2-7, with 10 bases that match TRBD1. Germline V gives CDR1 SGHDT, CDR2 YYEEEE. There are 13 residues in the CDR3. Losses at the gene ends were 1 base for V and 8 bases for J; bases not matched to a gene: 3.

This chain uses TRBV28 with TRBJ1-4; the D gene is possibly TRBD1 (6 bases). The CDR3 is made up of 15 amino acids. V gave up 4 bases and J gave up 5 bases, with 14 bases separating them. Germline V CDR1 and CDR2: MDHEN, SYDVKM. The CDR3 spells CASSYPGQPNEKLFF. CDR3 DNA: TGTGCCAGCAGTTACCCTGGACAGCCGAATGAAAAACTGTTTTTT.

This CDR3 reads CASSPLTVNTEAFF. In DNA, the CDR3 is TGTGCCAGCAGCCCTTTAACGGTGAACACTGAAGCTTTCTTT. V is TRBV14 and J is TRBJ1-1; D gene ambiguous. V was shortened by 4 bases and J by 0 bases, with 9 bases between the two germline ends. Looked up from germline, CDR1 is SGHDN and CDR2 is FVKESK. The CDR3 loop spans 14 amino acids.

The CDR3 coding sequence is TGTGCCAGCAGCCAAGGGGCAGGGGGCTATGGCTACACCTTC. Translated: CASSQGAGGYGYTF. The rearrangement joins TRBV3-1 (or the pseudogene TRBV3-2) to TRBJ1-2; 7 bases fit TRBD1. The trim removed 1 base at V and 4 bases at J, leaving 3 bases unmatched. The germline CDR1 and CDR2 sequences are LGHDT and YNNKEL (reference sequence). The CDR3 spans 14 residues.

The table lists this clone with a count of one. The CDR3 sequence is CASRRLGYVQYF. For the CDR3, the DNA is TGTGCCAGCAGGAGACTAGGCTACGTCCAGTACTTC. The V call is TRBV6-5, the J call TRBJ2-5, with D possibly being TRBD2 (6 bases). Between the trimmed V and J ends, which lost 6 bases and 10 bases, there was a span of 15 bases. The CDR3 contains 12 residues. Per the germline V gene, CDR1 is MNHEY and CDR2 is SVGAGI.

The V gene is TRBV6-2 or TRBV6-3, the J gene TRBJ1-2; D gene uncertain. The V gene's germline CDR1 is MNHEY and CDR2 SVGEGT. The CDR3 sequence is 13 residues long. The germline V and J ends were trimmed by 2 bases and 0 bases, with 4 bases remaining between them. Here the CDR3 DNA reads TGTGCCAGCAGTTACCTAGCTAACTATGGCTACACCTTC. Protein product: CASSYLANYGYTF.

The V gene is TRBV6-5, the J gene TRBJ1-3; the D gene is possibly TRBD1 (5 bases). V gave up 5 bases and J gave up 6 bases, with 11 bases separating them. The germline V gene encodes CDR1 MNHEY and CDR2 SVGAGI. This CDR3 is built from 13 residues. CDR3 DNA: TGTGCCAGCAGTCAGGGAAAGGAAAACACCATATATTTT. Its translation is CASSQGKENTIYF.

The CDR3 nucleotides read TGCGCCAGCAGCTTGGAAGGGGATACGCAGTATTTT. It is translated as CASSLEGDTQYF. The chain combines TRBV5-1 with TRBJ2-3; D unclear. This CDR3 contains 12 residues. Germline-derived CDR1 and CDR2 are SGHRS and YFSETQ. Trimming removed 0 bases from V and 6 bases from J, with 5 bases in between.

The V call is TRBV19, the J call TRBJ1-4; D call uncertain. CDR3 size: 14 residues. V lost 4 bases and J 8 bases, leaving 14 bases between the germline ends. Germline CDR1 reads LNHDA; CDR2 reads SQIVND (reference sequence). The CDR3 is CASSKVDQREKLFF. DNA of the CDR3: TGTGCCAGTAGTAAGGTGGACCAGAGGGAAAAACTGTTTTTT. The full variable domain, with the rest looked up from reference TRBV19 and TRBJ1-4, is DGGITQSPKYLFRKEGQNVTLSCEQNLNHDAMYWYRQDPGQGLRLIYYSQIVNDFQKGDIAEGYSVSREKKESFPLTVTSAQKNPTAFYLCASSKVDQREKLFFGSGTQLSVL.